The 18 T cell receptor beta chains below were found in one sample sequenced in a study of early T cells in non-severe SARS-CoV-2 infection (dated by TCRdb to about 2021). Libraries were prepared through 5' RACE. Sequencing was performed on a NextSeq 500. The public reads were reprocessed in TCRdb via fastp at Q25 and MiXCR, keeping in-frame beta chains. Entries are consolidated by CDR3 protein sequence, retaining the most common genes and DNA. The sample data list roughly 72,000 distinct CDR3 sequences, and roughly 13% of these were observed just once. The top ten constitute around 1.2% of the sample. Specimen: whole blood. The receptor set was obtained from an adult who was a healthcare worker with PCR-confirmed SARS-CoV-2 infection or an uninfected control (not recorded which).

This clonotype came up a few times. The chain links TRBV2 to TRBJ2-7; 10 bases fit TRBD1. V lost 7 bases, J lost 1 base, and 4 bases stayed unmatched. Germline V gene sequence: CDR1 SNHLY, CDR2 FYNNEI. The CDR3 runs to 14 residues. This CDR3 is CASNRQGASYEQYF. As DNA, the CDR3 is TGTGCCAGCAATCGACAGGGGGCTTCCTACGAGCAGTACTTC.

There are many counts of this clonotype. The V call is TRBV12-3 or TRBV12-4, the J call TRBJ1-2; possible D gene TRBD1, 5 bases. The ends were cut back, 1 base at V and 4 bases at J, with 10 bases in the middle. The CDR3 length is 14 residues. This CDR3 reads CASSLGGYGYGYTF. As DNA, the CDR3 is TGTGCCAGCAGTTTAGGGGGGTATGGCTATGGCTACACCTTC.

The chain carries TRBV7-8 and TRBJ2-1; the D is unclear. This CDR3 has 14 amino acids. CDR1 and CDR2 (germline): SGHVS, FQNEAQ. V was shortened by 5 bases and J by 7 bases, with 15 bases between the two germline ends. CDR3 sequence: CASSPWTSSNEQFF. CDR3 DNA: TGTGCCAGCAGCCCGTGGACGTCTAGTAATGAGCAGTTCTTC. Variable domain in full (rest from reference TRBV7-8 and TRBJ2-1): GAGVSQSPRYKVAKRGQDVALRCDPISGHVSLFWYQQALGQGPEFLTYFQNEAQLDKSGLPSDRFFAERPEGSVSTLKIQRTQQEDSAVYLCASSPWTSSNEQFFGPGTRLTVL.

This clonotype was detected only a few times. The rearrangement links TRBV28 to TRBJ2-1; TRBD2 matches at 14 bases. Germline V gene sequence: CDR1 MDHEN, CDR2 SYDVKM. Trimming took 2 bases from V and 0 from J; bases not matched to a gene: 6. The CDR3 runs to 19 residues. The CDR3 region has the DNA TGTGCCAGCAGTTTAAGGACTAGCGGGGGGCGGAGCTCCTACAATGAGCAGTTCTTC. Protein sequence: CASSLRTSGGRSSYNEQFF.

This clonotype was recorded a few times. This sequence joins TRBV10-3 and TRBJ2-1; D gene ambiguous. The CDR3 is made up of 12 amino acids. Germline V gene data show CDR1 as ENHRY and CDR2 as SYGVKD. The V end lost 6 bases, the J end lost 10 bases, and 13 bases lay between the germline ends. CDR3 region: CAISPAVEEQFF. CDR3 nucleotide sequence: TGTGCCATCAGCCCCGCCGTGGAGGAGCAGTTCTTC.

This clonotype occurred a few times. This chain joins TRBV6-6 and TRBJ2-2, with D uncertain. The CDR3 covers 14 residues. From germline, CDR1 is MNHNY and CDR2 SVGAGI (reference sequence). V lost 2 bases to trimming and J lost 3 bases, with 7 bases between them. The CDR3 region is CASSYRRDTGELFF. The CDR3 DNA reads as TGTGCCAGCAGTTACAGACGGGACACCGGGGAGCTGTTTTTT.

The table lists this clonotype with many counts. The chain recombines TRBV6-2 or TRBV6-3 with TRBJ2-3, with 10 bases matching TRBD2. V gave up 9 bases and J gave up 1 base; unmatched junction bases: 4. The CDR3 has 14 amino acids. The germline V gene encodes CDR1 MNHEY and CDR2 SVGEGT. CDR3 in amino acids: CASRGLAGTDTQYF. The CDR3 bases are TGTGCCAGTAGAGGACTAGCGGGCACAGATACGCAGTATTTT.

The chain joins TRBV5-1 to TRBJ2-7; no clear D. The CDR3 is made up of 12 amino acids. Germline assignment: CDR1 SGHRS and CDR2 YFSETQ. The V gene lost 6 bases and the J gene lost 6 bases, with 13 bases spanning the gap. The DNA of the CDR3 is TGCGCCAGCAACTCGGCGGATTCCGAGCAGTACTTC. As protein: CASNSADSEQYF.

Ten or more counts support this clonotype. This sequence joins TRBV7-8 and TRBJ1-2; no clear D gene. Germline values: CDR1 SGHVS, CDR2 FQNEAQ. There are 15 residues in the CDR3. V was shortened by 5 bases and J by 6 bases, with 19 bases between the two germline ends. The CDR3 region has the DNA TGTGCCAGCAGCCACCCAGACTCCGGACTAGATGGCTACACCTTC. Amino acid sequence: CASSHPDSGLDGYTF.

This clonotype was counted ten times or more. The chain is built from TRBV7-9 and TRBJ2-1; unclear D gene. This CDR3 has 14 amino acids. The V end was cut by 7 bases, the J end by 9 bases, with 19 bases between. Germline V gene sequence: CDR1 SEHNR, CDR2 FQNEAQ (reference sequence). CDR3: CASTKAEAPREQFF. In DNA, the CDR3 is TGTGCCAGCACCAAGGCCGAGGCCCCCCGTGAGCAGTTCTTC.

This clonotype occurred many times. This rearrangement joins TRBV7-2 to TRBJ2-5, with 9 bases identical to TRBD1. Germline V lookup: CDR1 SGHTA, CDR2 FQGNSA. This CDR3 has 15 residues. Trimming cost V 5 bases and J 4 bases; bases outside gene matches: 8. CDR3 nucleotides: TGTGCCAGCAGCCCAGGACAGGGGCGAGGAGAGACCCAGTACTTC. Translated: CASSPGQGRGETQYF.

There are many counts of this clonotype. The chain couples TRBV6-4 to TRBJ2-1; D not certain. Trimming removed 3 bases at V and 4 bases at J, with 13 bases between. CDR3 length: 15 amino acids. Per the germline V gene, CDR1 is MRHNA and CDR2 is SNTAGT. Here the CDR3 DNA reads TGTGCCAGCAGTGAAGGCCGACAAGGGTACAATGAGCAGTTCTTC. Amino acids: CASSEGRQGYNEQFF.

This clonotype came up many times. The chain couples TRBV20-1 to TRBJ1-1; D ambiguous. V was clipped by 3 bases and J by 1 base, with 6 bases between them. The CDR3 length is 12 residues. Germline V gene data show CDR1 as DFQATT and CDR2 as SNEGSKA (reference sequence). The CDR3 nucleotides read TGCAGTGCTAGCCCCTGGAACACTGAAGCTTTCTTT. It specifies CSASPWNTEAFF.

V gene TRBV19 combines with J gene TRBJ2-1, with D unclear. Germline V gene data show CDR1 as LNHDA and CDR2 as SQIVND (reference sequence). This CDR3 region has 16 residues. The V end was cut by 3 bases, the J end by 6 bases, with 18 bases between. CDR3 in amino acids: CASSIGPRALGNEQFF. As DNA, the CDR3 is TGTGCCAGTAGTATTGGTCCCCGGGCCCTGGGCAATGAGCAGTTCTTC.

The chain uses TRBV20-1 and TRBJ1-1; possible D gene TRBD1, 5 bases. CDR3 length: 12 amino acids. Trimming took off 3 bases at V and 3 bases at J, with 8 bases between the two ends. Germline loops: CDR1 DFQATT, CDR2 SNEGSKA (reference sequence). The CDR3 reads CSASWGDTEAFF. The DNA for the CDR3 is TGCAGTGCTAGTTGGGGGGACACTGAAGCTTTCTTT.

About this clonotype itself: At one end, the junction sequence differs from germline, possibly due to a read error. This chain joins TRBV20-1 and TRBJ1-4; 9 nucleotides agree with TRBD1. This CDR3 has 18 residues. Germline CDR1 reads DFQATT; CDR2 reads SNEGSKA (reference sequence). The CDR3 region has the DNA TGCAGTGCTAACCCCGTGGAGGACAGGGGCGCAAGGGGTGAAAATCTGTTTTTT. Translating it yields CSANPVEDRGARGENLFF.

In this sample, this clonotype turned up many times. CDR3 sequence (DNA): TGCAGTGCTTCAGGGCTCACAGATACGCAGTATTTT. Amino acid sequence: CSASGLTDTQYF. The chain is built from TRBV20-1 and TRBJ2-3, with D possibly TRBD1 on 5 matching bases. The germline CDR1 and CDR2 sequences are DFQATT and SNEGSKA (reference sequence). V was pared by 5 bases and J by 2 bases, with 8 bases between. This CDR3 spans 12 amino acids.

This clonotype was found many times. Relative to the germline gene, one junction end is altered; a read error may explain this. The CDR3 protein is CASSLGAASYNEQFF. The CDR3 coding sequence is TGTGCTAGCAGCTTAGGGGCGGCCTCCTACAATGAGCAGTTCTTC. This chain links TRBV7-7 with TRBJ2-1, with D perhaps matching TRBD1 (5 bases). Germline-derived CDR1 and CDR2 are SSHAT and FNYEAQ (reference sequence). The CDR3 has 15 residues. The full variable domain, with the rest looked up from reference TRBV7-7 and TRBJ2-1, is GAGVSQSPRYKVTKRGQDVTLRCDPISSHATLYWYQQALGQGPEFLTYFNYEAQPDKSGLPSDRFSAERPEGSISTLTIQRTEQRDSAMYRCASSLGAASYNEQFFGPGTRLTVL.